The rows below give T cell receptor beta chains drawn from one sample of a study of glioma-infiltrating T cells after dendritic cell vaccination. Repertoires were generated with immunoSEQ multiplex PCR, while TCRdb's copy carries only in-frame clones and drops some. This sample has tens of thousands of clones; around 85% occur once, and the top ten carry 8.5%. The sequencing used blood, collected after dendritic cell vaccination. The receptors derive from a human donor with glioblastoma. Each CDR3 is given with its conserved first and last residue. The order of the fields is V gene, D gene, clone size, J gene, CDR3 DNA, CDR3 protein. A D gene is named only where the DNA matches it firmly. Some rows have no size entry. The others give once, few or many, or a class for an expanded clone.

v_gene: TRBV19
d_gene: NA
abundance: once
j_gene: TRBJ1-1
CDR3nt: TGTGCCAGTAGTAGGCCGGGTCTGAACACTGAAGCTTTCTTT
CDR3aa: CASSRPGLNTEAFF

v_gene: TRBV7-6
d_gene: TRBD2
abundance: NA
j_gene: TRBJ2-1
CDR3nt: TGTGCCAGCAGCCCCCGACTAGCGGGAGGGAAATACAATGAGCAGTTCTTC
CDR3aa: CASSPRLAGGKYNEQFF

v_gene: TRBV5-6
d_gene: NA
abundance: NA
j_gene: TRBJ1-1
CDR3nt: TGTGCCAGCAGCGTAGGGGTGTCGGAGAGCACTGAAGCTTTCTTT
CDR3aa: CASSVGVSESTEAFF

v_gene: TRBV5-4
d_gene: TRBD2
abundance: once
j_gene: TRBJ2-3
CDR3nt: TGTGCCAGCAGCTTGGGCGGACTAGCGGGAGGGACGGGGACAGATACGCAGTATTTT
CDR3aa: CASSLGGLAGGTGTDTQYF

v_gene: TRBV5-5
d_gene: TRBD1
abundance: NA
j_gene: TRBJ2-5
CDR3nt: TGTGCCAGCAGCTCTCCGGGACAGCAAGAGACCCAGTACTTC
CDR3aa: CASSSPGQQETQYF

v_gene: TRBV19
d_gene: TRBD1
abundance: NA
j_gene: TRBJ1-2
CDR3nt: TGTGCCAGTAGTAGGGGACAGGGGTTTGGCTACACCTTC
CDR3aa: CASSRGQGFGYTF

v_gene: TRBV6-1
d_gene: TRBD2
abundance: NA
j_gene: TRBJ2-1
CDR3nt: TGTGCCAGCAGTGACTGGACTAGCGGACGGGCGAACAATGAGCAGTTCTTC
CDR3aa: CASSDWTSGRANNEQFF

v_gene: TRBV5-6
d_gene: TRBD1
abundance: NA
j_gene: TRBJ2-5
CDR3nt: TGTGCCAGCAGCTTGGGGACAGGCGGCGAGACCCAGTACTTC
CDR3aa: CASSLGTGGETQYF

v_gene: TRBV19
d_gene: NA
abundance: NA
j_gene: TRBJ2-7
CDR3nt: TGTGCCAGTAGCCCCGCGCAGGGTATTCTCTACGAGCAGTACTTC
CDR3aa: CASSPAQGILYEQYF

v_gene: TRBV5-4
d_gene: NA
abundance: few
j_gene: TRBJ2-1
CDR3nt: TGTGCCAGCAGCTTTGTCATGTCGGTAAACTACAATGAGCAGTTCTTC
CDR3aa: CASSFVMSVNYNEQFF

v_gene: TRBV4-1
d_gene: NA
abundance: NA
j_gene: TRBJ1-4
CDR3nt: TGCGCCAGCAGCCTTTTGGTAGAGCGTTCGGAAAAACTGTTTTTT
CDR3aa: CASSLLVERSEKLFF

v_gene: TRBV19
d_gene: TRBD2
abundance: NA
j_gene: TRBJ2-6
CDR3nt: TGTGCCAGTAGTTCCCAGACTAGCGGGGGCTCTGGGGCCAACGTCCTGACTTTC
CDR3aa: CASSSQTSGGSGANVLTF

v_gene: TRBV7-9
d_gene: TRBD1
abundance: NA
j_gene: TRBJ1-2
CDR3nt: TGTGCCAGCAGCTTAGGGTATGAAGGGGGCAGTTTTCGTGGCTACACCTTC
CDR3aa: CASSLGYEGGSFRGYTF

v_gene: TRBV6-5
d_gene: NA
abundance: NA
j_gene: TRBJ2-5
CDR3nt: TGTGCCAGCAGATCAAGAGAGGCCCAGTACTTC
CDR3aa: CASRSREAQYF

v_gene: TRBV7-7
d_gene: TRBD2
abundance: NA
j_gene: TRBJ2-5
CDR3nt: TGTGCCAGCAGCTTAATGTCTAGCGGGGCTCAAGAGACCCAGTACTTC
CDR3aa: CASSLMSSGAQETQYF

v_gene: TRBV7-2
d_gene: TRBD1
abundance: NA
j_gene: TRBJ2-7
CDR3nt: TGTGCCAGCAGCTTAGCTGCCCGCTCCCCCGGGACAGGGGGCTACGAGCAGTACTTC
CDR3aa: CASSLAARSPGTGGYEQYF

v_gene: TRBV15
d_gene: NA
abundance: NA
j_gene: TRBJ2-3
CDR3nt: TGTGCCACCAGCAGAGGTTTAGGTGGAGATACAGATACGCAGTATTTT
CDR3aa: CATSRGLGGDTDTQYF

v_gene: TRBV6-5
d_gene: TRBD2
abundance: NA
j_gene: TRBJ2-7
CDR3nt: TGTGCCAGCAGCCCCCTCGGGGGGAAAGACTACGAGCAGTACTTC
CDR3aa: CASSPLGGKDYEQYF

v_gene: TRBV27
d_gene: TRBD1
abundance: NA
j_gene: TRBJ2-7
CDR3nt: TGTGCCAGCAGTTTATCGTACCAGGGGGTATACGAGCAGTACTTC
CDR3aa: CASSLSYQGVYEQYF

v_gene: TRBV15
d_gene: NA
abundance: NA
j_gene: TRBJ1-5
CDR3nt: TGTGCCACCAGCAGAGGTAACAGTCAGCCCCAGCATTTT
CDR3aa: CATSRGNSQPQHF

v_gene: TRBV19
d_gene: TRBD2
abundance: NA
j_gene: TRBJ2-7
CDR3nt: TGTGCCAGTAGTTTAGCGGGAAAAAACTACGAGCAGTACTTC
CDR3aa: CASSLAGKNYEQYF

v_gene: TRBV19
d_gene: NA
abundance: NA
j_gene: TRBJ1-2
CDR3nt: TGTGCCAGTAGTACACCAGCGGGGGCGCTCTATGGCTACACCTTC
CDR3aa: CASSTPAGALYGYTF

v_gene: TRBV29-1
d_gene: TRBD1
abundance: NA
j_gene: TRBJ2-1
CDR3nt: TGCAGCGTTGAAGATCCCCGACAGGGATACCAGTTCTTC
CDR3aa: CSVEDPRQGYQFF

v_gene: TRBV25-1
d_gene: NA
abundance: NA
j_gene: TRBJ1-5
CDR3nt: TGTGCCAGCAGTGAATCAGGTGTGGATCAGCCCCAGCATTTT
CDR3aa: CASSESGVDQPQHF

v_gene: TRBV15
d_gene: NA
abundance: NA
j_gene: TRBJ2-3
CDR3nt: TGTGCCACCAGCAGAGATAGTTCGCGGGACGTTCCGGATACGCAGTATTTT
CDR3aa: CATSRDSSRDVPDTQYF

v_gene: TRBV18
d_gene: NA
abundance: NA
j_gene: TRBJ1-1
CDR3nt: TGTGCCAGCTCACCACCATGGGGTGGTGAGGGAACTGAAGCTTTCTTT
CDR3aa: CASSPPWGGEGTEAFF

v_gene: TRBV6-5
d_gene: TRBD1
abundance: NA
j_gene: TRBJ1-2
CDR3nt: TGTGCCAGCAGTTACACGAACAGGGGCGGCTACACCTTC
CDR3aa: CASSYTNRGGYTF

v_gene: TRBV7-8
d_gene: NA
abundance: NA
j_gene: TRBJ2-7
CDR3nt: TGTGCCAGCAGCCTCGTGGTGCCTACTTACGAGCAGTACTTC
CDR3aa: CASSLVVPTYEQYF

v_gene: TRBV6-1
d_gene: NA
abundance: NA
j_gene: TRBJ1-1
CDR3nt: TGTGCCAGCAGTGAAGCCTGGGGCCGTCTGAACACTGAAGCTTTCTTT
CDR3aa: CASSEAWGRLNTEAFF